The next 26 T cell receptor beta chains were all read from a single sample in a study of neurological immune-mediated disorders. Via MiXCR, TCRdb re-called the 5' RACE reads, giving one row per CDR3 protein. The repertoire has about 79,000 distinct CDR3 sequences, around 14% of them found once; the top ten carry 6.5% to 8%. The sample taken for sequencing was PBMCs. These receptors were obtained from a woman aged 50 to 60 in good health.

There are many counts of this clonotype. The rearrangement uses TRBV5-1 and TRBJ2-3; 7 bases match TRBD1. Per germline, CDR1 SGHRS and CDR2 YFSETQ. The CDR3 has 16 residues. V shed 4 bases, J shed 0 bases, and the junction held 8 bases outside the gene matches. CDR3 coding DNA: TGCGCCAGCAGCACGACAGGGAGAGGGAGCACAGATACGCAGTATTTT. Amino acids: CASSTTGRGSTDTQYF.

This clonotype was detected ten times or more. CDR3 residues: CASSQGTLNEQFF. CDR3 nucleotide sequence: TGTGCCAGCTCACAAGGGACTCTTAATGAGCAGTTCTTC. The V gene is TRBV18, the J gene TRBJ2-1; the D gene is possibly TRBD2 (6 bases). V lost 4 bases to trimming and J lost 7 bases, with 11 bases between them. Germline CDR1 KGHSH, CDR2 LQKENI. The CDR3 sequence is 13 residues long.

At least ten counts were recorded for this clonotype. The chain carries TRBV5-1 and TRBJ2-2, with unresolved D. Germline loops: CDR1 SGHRS, CDR2 YFSETQ. The ends were cut back, 4 bases at V and 10 bases at J, with 17 bases in the middle. The CDR3 contains 14 residues. For the CDR3, the DNA is TGCGCCAGCAGCCCGGCGGCCGCCAATTCGGAGCTGTTTTTT. Protein product: CASSPAAANSELFF.

The table lists this clonotype with a few counts. The chain couples TRBV7-7 to TRBJ2-1; D is ambiguous. The CDR3 has 15 amino acids. Trimming pared 2 bases from V and 5 bases from J, leaving 13 bases between. Per the germline V gene, CDR1 is SSHAT and CDR2 is FNYEAQ (reference sequence). Here the CDR3 reads CASSLSDQADNEQFF. As DNA, the CDR3 is TGTGCCAGCAGCTTATCCGATCAGGCGGACAATGAGCAGTTCTTC.

This clonotype was seen repeatedly, ten times or more. The CDR3 DNA is TGTGCCAGCAGCTCAGGGGGCACGGAGACCCAGTACTTC. This translates into CASSSGGTETQYF. The V gene is TRBV11-2, the J gene TRBJ2-5, with 8 positions matching TRBD1. The CDR3 consists of 13 residues. The germline gives CDR1 SGHAT, CDR2 FQNNGV. With 4 bases clipped from V and 5 bases from J, the junction kept 3 bases outside the gene matches. The full variable domain, rest sourced from reference TRBV11-2 and TRBJ2-5, is EAGVAQSPRYKIIEKRQSVAFWCNPISGHATLYWYQQILGQGPKLLIQFQNNGVVDDSQLPKDRFSAERLKGVDSTLKIQPAKLEDSAVYLCASSSGGTETQYFGPGTRLLVL.

Many counts were recorded for this clonotype. The rearrangement links TRBV5-1 to TRBJ2-5, with unresolved D. The CDR3 runs to 14 residues. Looked up from germline, CDR1 is SGHRS and CDR2 is YFSETQ. The V gene lost 3 bases and the J gene lost 2 bases, with 11 bases spanning the gap. The CDR3 DNA sequence: TGCGCCAGCAGCTCGAGGCCCGGGCAAGAGACCCAGTACTTC. It encodes CASSSRPGQETQYF. The full variable domain, completed using reference TRBV5-1 and TRBJ2-5, is KAGVTQTPRYLIKTRGQQVTLSCSPISGHRSVSWYQQTPGQGLQFLFEYFSETQRNKGNFPGRFSGRQFSNSRSEMNVSTLELGDSALYLCASSSRPGQETQYFGPGTRLLVL.

Details on this clonotype: A much bigger clone sits one base away, suggesting this may be a read error. The chain recombines TRBV10-3 with TRBJ2-3; D remains unclear. This CDR3 is built from 16 residues. CDR1 is ENHRY, CDR2 SYGVKD, per germline. This chain's CDR3 is CAISESRTTFRDTLYF. In DNA form, the CDR3 reads TGTGCCATCAGTGAGTCCAGGACGACCTTCCGAGATACGCTGTATTTT.

This clonotype occurred many times. The rearrangement links TRBV5-1 to TRBJ1-1; 7 nucleotides agree with TRBD1. The V gene end was trimmed by 0 bases and the J gene end by 4 bases; junction bases not matched to a gene: 6. CDR3 length equals 15 residues. CDR1 SGHRS and CDR2 YFSETQ come from the germline V gene. The CDR3 coding sequence is TGCGCCAGCAGCTTGGGACAGGGTTATGGCACTGAAGCTTTCTTT. It codes for CASSLGQGYGTEAFF.

This chain joins TRBV9 and TRBJ2-2, with 16 bases fitting TRBD2. The V gene's germline CDR1 is SGDLS and CDR2 YYNGEE. CDR3 length: 17 amino acids. The V gene end was trimmed by 6 bases and the J gene end by 6 bases; junction bases not matched to a gene: 8. This CDR3 is CASNSPGLAGGSGELFF. Here the CDR3 DNA reads TGTGCCAGCAATTCGCCGGGACTAGCGGGAGGGTCCGGGGAGCTGTTTTTT.

The chain couples TRBV3-1 to TRBJ2-3; TRBD2 aligns across 8 bases. Germline lookup yields CDR1 LGHDT and CDR2 YNNKEL (reference sequence). V lost 4 bases, J lost 5 bases, and 5 bases stayed unmatched. The CDR3 is 14 residues long. The CDR3 coding sequence is TGTGCCAGCAGCCGCACGGGGGGGAAAGATACGCAGTATTTT. It specifies CASSRTGGKDTQYF.

This clonotype was counted at least ten times. This chain joins TRBV14 and TRBJ2-5; 10 nucleotides match TRBD1. In germline, CDR1 is SGHDN, CDR2 FVKESK. Unmatched junction bases numbered 8, after V lost 4 bases and J lost 3 bases. The CDR3 sequence is 16 residues long. The chain's CDR3 is CASSPLGTGAKETQYF. For the CDR3, the DNA is TGTGCCAGCAGCCCCTTAGGGACAGGGGCGAAAGAGACCCAGTACTTC.

This clonotype was observed many times. This sequence joins TRBV15 and TRBJ1-6; D unresolved. V lost 0 bases to trimming and J lost 10 bases, with 7 bases between them. Germline V gives CDR1 LNHNV, CDR2 YYDKDF (reference sequence). The CDR3 extends over 13 amino acids. The CDR3 DNA reads as TGTGCCACCAGCAGAGATGGCGGCTCACCCCTCCACTTT. Translating gives CATSRDGGSPLHF.

In its sample, this clonotype was seen many times. The J gene is TRBJ2-6, the V gene TRBV5-1; a weak D match, TRBD2 (6 bases). CDR3 size: 16 residues. V gave up 0 bases and J gave up 0 bases, with 7 bases separating them. Germline V gene data show CDR1 as SGHRS and CDR2 as YFSETQ. The CDR3 DNA is TGCGCCAGCAGCTTGGTGGGGGGCTCTGGGGCCAACGTCCTGACTTTC. Its protein product is CASSLVGGSGANVLTF.

In its sample, this clonotype was seen once. The conserved phenylalanine or tryptophan normally closing the CDR3 is absent here, so this likely arose from a read error. The chain recombines TRBV15 with TRBJ2-7, with 11 bases fitting TRBD2. This CDR3 spans 16 amino acids. Germline CDR1 is LNHNV and CDR2 is YYDKDF (reference sequence). The CDR3 here is CASSRDRLAGGNEQYL. The DNA for the CDR3 is TGTGCCTCCAGCAGAGATAGGCTAGCGGGAGGTAACGAGCAGTACTTA.

This clonotype was seen repeatedly, ten times or more. As DNA, the CDR3 is TGTGCCAGCAGCGGGATGTTGGCAGATACGCAGTATTTT. It encodes CASSGMLADTQYF. This chain links TRBV7-2 with TRBJ2-3, with D unresolved. Germline CDR1 is SGHTA and CDR2 is FQGNSA. CDR3 length: 13 amino acids. V lost 5 bases, J lost 4 bases, and 10 bases lay in between.

The sample holds many counts of this clonotype. The chain recombines TRBV27 with TRBJ2-7; D ambiguous. Germline V gene data show CDR1 as MNHEY and CDR2 as SMNVEV (reference sequence). The CDR3 is 12 residues long. Between the trimmed V and J ends, which lost 5 bases and 2 bases, there was a span of 7 bases. CDR3 sequence reads: CASSPTPYEQYF. CDR3 bases: TGTGCCAGCAGTCCGACGCCCTACGAGCAGTACTTC.

This clonotype was seen repeatedly, ten times or more. The gene calls are TRBV5-1 and TRBJ1-1; D is unclear. CDR1 is SGHRS, CDR2 YFSETQ, per germline. The germline V and J ends were trimmed by 4 bases and 6 bases, with 13 bases remaining between them. This CDR3 has 13 residues. CDR3 DNA: TGCGCCAGCAGCCCCGGCGTTATGGCTGAAGCTTTCTTT. Amino acids: CASSPGVMAEAFF.

In its sample, this clonotype was seen many times. V is TRBV12-3 or TRBV12-4 and J is TRBJ2-7, with no clear D. V gave up 3 bases and J gave up 2 bases, with 11 bases separating them. The CDR3 covers 14 residues. The CDR3 loop reads CASSFRQQAYEQYF. CDR3 bases: TGTGCCAGCAGTTTTAGGCAGCAGGCCTACGAGCAGTACTTC.

This clonotype was detected ten times or more. The chain recombines TRBV2 with TRBJ2-2, with TRBD1 matching 10 bases. Germline assignment: CDR1 SNHLY and CDR2 FYNNEI. CDR3 size: 16 residues. V lost 4 bases and J lost 3; bases outside the gene matches: 5. CDR3 loop: CASSGGTGAYTGELFF. CDR3 in DNA: TGTGCCAGCAGTGGGGGGACAGGGGCCTACACCGGGGAGCTGTTTTTT.

This sequence joins TRBV12-3 or TRBV12-4 and TRBJ1-1; D not resolved. The V end lost 3 bases, the J end lost 1 base, and 9 bases lay between the germline ends. There are 14 residues in the CDR3. CDR3 loop: CASSLSFGNTEAFF. In DNA, the CDR3 is TGTGCCAGCAGTTTGAGCTTTGGGAACACTGAAGCTTTCTTT.

Many counts were recorded for this clonotype. The J gene is TRBJ1-1, the V gene TRBV28, with 7 bases fitting TRBD1. J gave up 4 bases and V 6 bases, and 14 bases lay outside the gene matches. CDR1 MDHEN and CDR2 SYDVKM come from the germline V gene. The CDR3 contains 16 residues. The CDR3 region is CASSRDRAPEGTEAFF. CDR3 sequence (DNA): TGTGCCAGCAGCAGAGACAGGGCGCCTGAGGGCACTGAAGCTTTCTTT.

The chain is built from TRBV10-3 and TRBJ1-2; perhaps TRBD1 as D (6 bases). CDR1 and CDR2 from the germline V gene are ENHRY and SYGVKD. CDR3 size: 13 residues. Trimming cost V 3 bases and J 8 bases, with 13 bases left between them. The chain's CDR3 is CAISDLGTSGYTF. Here the CDR3 DNA reads TGTGCCATCAGTGACTTGGGGACATCGGGCTACACCTTC.

This clonotype occurred many times. Germline is not matched at one junction end, which may reflect a read error. The chain employs TRBV9 and TRBJ1-2; 7 nucleotides line up with TRBD1. Looked up from germline, CDR1 is SGDLS and CDR2 is YYNGEE. This CDR3 comprises 16 residues. The CDR3 protein is CANSVVVGGADYGYTF. The CDR3 DNA is TGTGCCAACAGCGTAGTCGTAGGGGGCGCAGACTATGGCTACACCTTC.

This clonotype showed up many times. The CDR3 DNA is TGTGCCAGCAGGCCCACTCGTCGGGACAGGGGCTACGAGCAGTACTTC. Its translation: CASRPTRRDRGYEQYF. The chain carries TRBV28 and TRBJ2-7; 10 nucleotides line up with TRBD1. The CDR3 has 16 amino acids. V was clipped by 6 bases and J by 3 bases; unmatched bases: 11. CDR1 is MDHEN and CDR2 is SYDVKM in the germline V gene.

This clonotype showed up many times. The gene calls are TRBV28 and TRBJ1-5; a weak D match, TRBD1 (5 bases). Trimming stripped 3 bases from V and 6 bases from J, with 12 bases between. Germline V gene sequence: CDR1 MDHEN, CDR2 SYDVKM. There are 14 residues in the CDR3. CDR3 protein: CASSFPGYGQPQHF. Written as DNA, the CDR3 is TGTGCCAGCAGTTTTCCAGGGTACGGTCAGCCCCAGCATTTT.

This clonotype was seen repeatedly, ten times or more. The J gene is TRBJ1-2, the V gene TRBV2; D gene unclear. Trimming stripped 5 bases from V and 2 bases from J, with 15 bases between. This CDR3 is 15 amino acids long. The germline V gene encodes CDR1 SNHLY and CDR2 FYNNEI. As DNA, the CDR3 is TGTGCCAGCAGTATTAGACCCGCAGCCAACTATGGCTACACCTTC. Amino acid sequence: CASSIRPAANYGYTF.